This record looks at one T cell receptor (beta chain) sequence and its context. Its target is unknown. The record originates from a study of T cell responses to AZD1222 COVID-19 vaccine. Study-wide results and limits: Spike-specific TCR breadth rose after two AZD1222 doses, and depth rose as well. Baseline antibody screening turned up just a handful of seropositive AZD1222 recipients. It should be noted that donors were predominantly white British and more often female, and clonal diversity was possibly underestimated.

There are 12 residues in the CDR3. Germline loops: CDR1 SQVTM, CDR2 ANQGSEA. Trimming removed 4 bases at V and 5 bases at J, with 10 bases between. The protocol was immunoSEQ multiplex PCR, while the TCRdb copy is restricted to in-frame clones and leaves out a portion. The sample carries approximately 150,000 clones, approximately 90% recorded once. V and J are TRBV29-1 and TRBJ2-3; D may be TRBD2 (5 bases). This clonotype was obtained from an adult in good health. The specimen was peripheral blood, collected on day 0 of AZD1222 vaccination. The CDR3 region has the DNA TGCAGCGTTGTGGGCGGAGGAGATACGCAGTATTTT. Translating gives CSVVGGGDTQYF.